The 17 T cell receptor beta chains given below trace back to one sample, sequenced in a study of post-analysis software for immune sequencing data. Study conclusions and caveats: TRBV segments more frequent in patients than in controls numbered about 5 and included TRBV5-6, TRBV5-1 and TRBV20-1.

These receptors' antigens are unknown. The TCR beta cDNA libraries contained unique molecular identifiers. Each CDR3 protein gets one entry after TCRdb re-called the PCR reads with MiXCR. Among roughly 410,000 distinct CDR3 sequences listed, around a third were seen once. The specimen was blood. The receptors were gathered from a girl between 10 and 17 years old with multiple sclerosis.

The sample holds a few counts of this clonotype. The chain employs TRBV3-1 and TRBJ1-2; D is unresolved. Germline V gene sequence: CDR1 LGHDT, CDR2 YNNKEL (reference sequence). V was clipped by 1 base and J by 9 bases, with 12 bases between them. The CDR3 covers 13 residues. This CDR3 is CASSQVGSGSYTF. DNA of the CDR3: TGTGCCAGCAGCCAAGTGGGGTCGGGGAGCTACACCTTC. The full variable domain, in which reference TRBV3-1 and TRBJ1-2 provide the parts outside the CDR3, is DTAVSQTPKYLVTQMGNDKSIKCEQNLGHDTMYWYKQDSKKFLKIMFSYNNKELIINETVPNRFSPKSPDKAHLNLHINSLELGDSAVYFCASSQVGSGSYTFGSGTRLTVV.

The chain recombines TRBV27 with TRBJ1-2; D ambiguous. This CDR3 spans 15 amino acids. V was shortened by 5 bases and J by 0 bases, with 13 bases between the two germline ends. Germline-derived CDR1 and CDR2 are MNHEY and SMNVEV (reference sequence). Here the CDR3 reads CASSLSVLSNYGYTF. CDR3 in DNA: TGTGCCAGCAGTCTTAGTGTGCTCTCTAACTATGGCTACACCTTC.

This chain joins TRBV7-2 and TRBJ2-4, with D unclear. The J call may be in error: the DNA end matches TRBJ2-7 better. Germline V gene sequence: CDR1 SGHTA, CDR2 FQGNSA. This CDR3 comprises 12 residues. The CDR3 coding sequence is TGTGCCAGCAGCTTGTCTGTCTACGAGCAGTACTTC. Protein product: CASSLSVYEQYF.

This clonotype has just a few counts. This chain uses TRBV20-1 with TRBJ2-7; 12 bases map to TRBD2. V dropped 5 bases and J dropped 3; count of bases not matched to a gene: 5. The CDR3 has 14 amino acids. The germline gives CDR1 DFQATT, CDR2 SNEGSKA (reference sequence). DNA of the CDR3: TGCAGTGCTGGTGGACTAGCGGGGCACTACGAGCAGTACTTC. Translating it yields CSAGGLAGHYEQYF.

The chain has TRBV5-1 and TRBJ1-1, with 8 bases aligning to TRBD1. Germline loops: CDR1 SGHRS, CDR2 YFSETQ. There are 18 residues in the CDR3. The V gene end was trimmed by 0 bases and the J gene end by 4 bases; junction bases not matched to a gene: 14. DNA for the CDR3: TGCGCCAGCAGCTTGGTGGCAGGGGGCCGCGATAGGAGCACTGAAGCTTTCTTT. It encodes CASSLVAGGRDRSTEAFF.

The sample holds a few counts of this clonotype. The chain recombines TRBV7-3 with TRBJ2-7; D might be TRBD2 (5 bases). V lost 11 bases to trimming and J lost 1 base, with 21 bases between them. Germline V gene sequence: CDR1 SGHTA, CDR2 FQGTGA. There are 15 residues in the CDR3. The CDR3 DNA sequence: TGTGCCGGTTCTTCCCCGGACTTATATTCCTACGAGCAGTACTTC. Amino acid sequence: CAGSSPDLYSYEQYF. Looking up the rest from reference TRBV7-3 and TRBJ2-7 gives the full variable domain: GAGVSQTPSNKVTEKGKYVELRCDPISGHTALYWYRQSLGQGPEFLIYFQGTGAADDSGLPNDRFFAVRPEGSVSTLKIQRTERGDSAVYLCAGSSPDLYSYEQYFGPGTRLTVT.

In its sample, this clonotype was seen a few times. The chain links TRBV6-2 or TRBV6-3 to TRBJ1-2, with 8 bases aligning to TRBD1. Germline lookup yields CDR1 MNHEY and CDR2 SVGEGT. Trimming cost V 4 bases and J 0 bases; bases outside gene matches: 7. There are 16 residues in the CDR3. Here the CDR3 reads CASSSGQGGSNYGYTF. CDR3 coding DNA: TGTGCCAGCAGTTCAGGACAGGGTGGATCTAACTATGGCTACACCTTC.

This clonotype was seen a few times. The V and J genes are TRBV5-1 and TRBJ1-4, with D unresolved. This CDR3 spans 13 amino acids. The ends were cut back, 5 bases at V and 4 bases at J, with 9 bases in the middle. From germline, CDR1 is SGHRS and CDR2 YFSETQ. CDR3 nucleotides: TGCGCCAGCAGGGGGTTGAATAATGAAAAACTGTTTTTT. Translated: CASRGLNNEKLFF.

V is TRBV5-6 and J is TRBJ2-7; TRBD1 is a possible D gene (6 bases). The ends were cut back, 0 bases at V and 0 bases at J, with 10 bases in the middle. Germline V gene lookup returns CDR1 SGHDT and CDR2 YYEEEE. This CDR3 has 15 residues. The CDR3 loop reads CASSLAKGDSYEQYF. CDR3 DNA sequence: TGTGCCAGCAGCTTGGCCAAGGGGGACTCCTACGAGCAGTACTTC.

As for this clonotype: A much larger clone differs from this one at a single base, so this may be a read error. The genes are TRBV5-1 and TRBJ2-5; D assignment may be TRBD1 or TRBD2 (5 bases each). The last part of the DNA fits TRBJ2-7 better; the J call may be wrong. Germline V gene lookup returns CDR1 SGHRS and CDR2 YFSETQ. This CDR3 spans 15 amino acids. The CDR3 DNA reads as TGCGCCAGCAGCTTGGAAGGGACCGGAGGCTACGAGCAGTACTTC. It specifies CASSLEGTGGYEQYF.

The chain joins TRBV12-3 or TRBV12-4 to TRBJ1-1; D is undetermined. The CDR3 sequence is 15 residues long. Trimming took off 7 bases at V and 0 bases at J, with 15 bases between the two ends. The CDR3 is CASIYRWGMNTEAFF. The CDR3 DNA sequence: TGTGCCAGCATTTACCGGTGGGGAATGAACACTGAAGCTTTCTTT.

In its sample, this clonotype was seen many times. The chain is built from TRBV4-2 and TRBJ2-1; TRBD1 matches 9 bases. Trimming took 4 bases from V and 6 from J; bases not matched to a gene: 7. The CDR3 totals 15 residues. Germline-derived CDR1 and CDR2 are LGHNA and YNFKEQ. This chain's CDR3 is CASSPWTGVSNEQFF. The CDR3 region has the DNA TGTGCCAGCAGCCCCTGGACAGGGGTAAGCAATGAGCAGTTCTTC.

CDR3 DNA: TGTGCCAGCAGTGAGAGGACAAGGGAATCTCAGCCCCAGCATTTT. Its protein product is CASSERTRESQPQHF. This chain links TRBV12-3 or TRBV12-4 with TRBJ1-5; D perhaps matches TRBD1 (5 bases). The CDR3 is made up of 15 amino acids. The germline V and J ends were trimmed by 5 bases and 6 bases, with 17 bases remaining between them.

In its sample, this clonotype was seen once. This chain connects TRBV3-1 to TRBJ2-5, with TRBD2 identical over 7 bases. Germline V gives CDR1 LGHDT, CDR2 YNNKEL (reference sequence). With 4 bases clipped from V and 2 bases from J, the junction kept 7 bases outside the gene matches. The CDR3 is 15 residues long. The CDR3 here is CASSLKRGLQETQYF. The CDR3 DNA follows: TGTGCCAGCAGCCTAAAGCGGGGCCTTCAAGAGACCCAGTACTTC.

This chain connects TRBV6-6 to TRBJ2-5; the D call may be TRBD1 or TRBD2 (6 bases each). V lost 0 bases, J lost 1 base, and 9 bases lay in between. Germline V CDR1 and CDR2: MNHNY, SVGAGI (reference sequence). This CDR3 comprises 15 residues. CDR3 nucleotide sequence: TGTGCCAGCAGTTACTCCAGGGGAGGCCAAGAGACCCAGTACTTC. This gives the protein CASSYSRGGQETQYF.

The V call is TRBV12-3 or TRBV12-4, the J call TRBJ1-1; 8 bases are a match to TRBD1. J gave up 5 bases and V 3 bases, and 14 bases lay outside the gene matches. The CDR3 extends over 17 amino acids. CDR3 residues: CASSLMGQAAVGTEAFF. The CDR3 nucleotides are TGTGCCAGCAGTTTGATGGGACAGGCCGCTGTCGGAACTGAAGCTTTCTTT.

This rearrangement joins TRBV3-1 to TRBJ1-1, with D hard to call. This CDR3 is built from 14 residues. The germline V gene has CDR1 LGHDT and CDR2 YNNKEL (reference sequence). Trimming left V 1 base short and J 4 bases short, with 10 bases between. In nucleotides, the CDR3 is TGTGCCAGCAGCCAAGGTATATCGGGCACTGAAGCTTTCTTT. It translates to CASSQGISGTEAFF. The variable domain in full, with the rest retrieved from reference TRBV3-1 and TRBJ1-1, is DTAVSQTPKYLVTQMGNDKSIKCEQNLGHDTMYWYKQDSKKFLKIMFSYNNKELIINETVPNRFSPKSPDKAHLNLHINSLELGDSAVYFCASSQGISGTEAFFGQGTRLTVV.